One and the same sample provided the 6 T cell receptor beta chains below, sequenced in a study of shared clonotypes between healthy human individuals. This table comes from immunoSEQ multiplex PCR, and its TCRdb copy is limited to in-frame clones, with some not included. The table records fewer than 650,000 clones, around three quarters of them present only once. The sample was PBMCs. All receptors derive from a middle-aged woman in good health. Some clones in this sample may be carry-over from other donors' samples.

There are many counts of this clone. This chain joins TRBV2 and TRBJ2-1; 8 nucleotides align to TRBD2. V dropped 1 base and J dropped 14; count of bases not matched to a gene: 10. Germline CDR1 is SNHLY and CDR2 is FYNNEI. There are 14 residues in the CDR3. The CDR3 nucleotides are TGTGCCAGCAGTGAAGGGTGGGCCGGGACTAGGGAGTTCTTC. Its translation is CASSEGWAGTREFF.

This rearrangement joins TRBV29-1 to TRBJ1-1; D gene uncertain. CDR3 size: 13 residues. In germline, CDR1 is SQVTM, CDR2 ANQGSEA. V lost 1 base and J 2 bases, leaving 8 bases between the germline ends. CDR3: CSVEVPVNTEAFF. The CDR3 DNA sequence: TGCAGCGTTGAAGTTCCGGTTAACACTGAAGCTTTCTTT.

This clone was observed a few times. Here the CDR3 reads CASSQYRNTEAFF. The CDR3, as DNA: TGTGCCAGCAGTCAATACAGGAACACTGAAGCTTTCTTT. The V and J genes are TRBV6-5 and TRBJ1-1; D is unresolved. V was shortened by 5 bases and J by 1 base, with 8 bases between the two germline ends. The CDR3 totals 13 residues. CDR1 MNHEY and CDR2 SVGAGI come from the germline V gene.

This chain links TRBV7-8 with TRBJ2-1; maybe TRBD2 (5 bases). Germline CDR1 is SGHVS and CDR2 is FQNEAQ. The CDR3 extends over 15 amino acids. Between the trimmed V and J ends, which lost 5 bases and 6 bases, there was a span of 17 bases. The CDR3 DNA sequence: TGTGCCAGCAGCAGAGAGGCTAGCCGTCTCAATGAGCAGTTCTTC. It yields the protein CASSREASRLNEQFF.

A word on this clone: Other DNA variants within this sample encode the same CDR3. The chain recombines TRBV6-6 with TRBJ1-3, with a tentative D call TRBD1 (6 bases). Trimming removed 4 bases at V and 8 bases at J, with 21 bases between. Germline V gives CDR1 MNHNY, CDR2 SVGAGI (reference sequence). The CDR3 is made up of 16 amino acids. The CDR3 DNA is TGTGCCAGCAGTTCCCACACCGGTACAGGGATCCACACCATATATTTT. Its protein product is CASSSHTGTGIHTIYF.

The genes are TRBV6-4 and TRBJ2-7; D ambiguous. V was pared by 2 bases and J by 0 bases, with 14 bases between. CDR3 size: 16 residues. In germline, CDR1 is MRHNA, CDR2 SNTAGT. CDR3 DNA sequence: TGTGCCAGCAGTGACCCAAATGGACGGCACTCCTACGAGCAGTACTTC. Translation: CASSDPNGRHSYEQYF.